This TCR beta chain was captured by sequencing in a study of shared clonotypes between healthy human individuals. Across the whole study: Per donor, CD8 memory used one plate, CD8 naive used two, CD4 memory used three and CD4 naive used three. General study points: A reduction in generation probabilities was seen for non-shared clonotypes relative to those shared by all four donors. Clonotype sharing among donors was thought likely to change with sequencing depth. Shared clonotypes: about 4.6% naive CD4, roughly 4% naive CD8, around 2.4% memory CD4, 0.4% to 0.45% memory CD8.

Notes on this clone: Its matching antigen is unknown.

The table came from immunoSEQ multiplex PCR; TCRdb's copy has only in-frame clones and leaves some out. The table includes roughly 1.5 million clones, around 98% detected once. Germline V gene sequence: CDR1 SGHNT, CDR2 YENEEA. The CDR3 totals 12 residues. V was cut by 5 bases and J by 8 bases, with 11 bases left in between. The chain combines TRBV11-3 with TRBJ2-3; D is unclear. This sequence originates from a young man in good health. Material: naive CD4+ T cells sorted from blood. Subset reported: CD45RA+ positively selected. The CDR3 protein is CASSGSHGTQYF. In DNA, the CDR3 is TGTGCCAGCAGCGGAAGCCACGGTACGCAGTATTTT.